The sequence of this T cell receptor (beta chain) was determined in a study of cytomegalovirus exposure and HLA in healthy donors. V dropped 5 bases and J dropped 1 base, with 11 bases sitting between them. Germline CDR1 is SGHTA and CDR2 is FQGNSA. CDR3 length: 14 amino acids. The PCR was carried out with 60 Vbeta primers and 13 Jbeta primers. Repertoires were generated with immunoSEQ multiplex PCR, while TCRdb's copy carries only in-frame clones and drops some. Counted here are tens of thousands of clones, nearly 55% occurring once; the ten biggest clones make up roughly 6.2%. Sequencing was carried out using PBMCs. The chain joins TRBV7-2 to TRBJ1-1; no firm D call. This sequence was found in a middle-aged woman in good health and CMV-seropositive. CDR3 amino acids: CASSEMAGNTEAFF. The CDR3 DNA reads TGTGCCAGCAGCGAAATGGCAGGGAACACTGAAGCTTTCTTT.